The clone carrying this T cell receptor (beta chain) was detected only a few times. Antigen unknown. The data derive from a study of spatial heterogeneity in lung cancer. General study findings and limits: Counts that tracked tumor mutation counts were those of expanded intratumoral alpha and beta TCRs.

Germline assignment: CDR1 SGHRS and CDR2 YFSETQ. The CDR3 runs to 15 residues. V was pared by 5 bases and J by 0 bases, with 8 bases of the junction left unmatched. The time point is: sample taken at primary tumor resection. TCRdb re-called the 5' RACE reads through MiXCR, storing one row per CDR3 protein. Altogether approximately 17,000 distinct CDR3 sequences are present, around 8% being singletons, with the ten largest covering approximately 23%. The rearrangement links TRBV5-1 to TRBJ2-7; 7 bases fit TRBD1. This material consisted of lung tumor tissue, taken at surgery. This sequence was found in a male donor with early-stage non-small cell lung cancer. As DNA, the CDR3 is TGCGCCAGCAGGTCGGACAGGATTGCCTCCTACGAGCAGTACTTC. Protein product: CASRSDRIASYEQYF.